The 28 T cell receptor beta chains listed next were all sequenced from one sample in a study of T-cell reconstitution after alpha-beta-depleted transplantation in children. It was with unique molecular identifiers that the TCRbeta library was prepared. MiXCR, run by TCRdb on the PCR reads, gives a single entry per CDR3 protein. The sample shows 350,000 to 400,000 distinct CDR3 sequences, around 21% of them seen only once. This material consisted of PBMCs from the stem cell graft donor, taken from the stem cell graft. The receptor set was obtained from a human donor who donated a stem cell graft to a child with acute myeloid leukemia.

This clonotype was recorded a few times. This chain uses TRBV29-1 with TRBJ2-3; 10 bases map to TRBD2. Germline V lookup: CDR1 SQVTM, CDR2 ANQGSEA. The CDR3 consists of 14 residues. V was clipped by 6 bases and J by 2 bases; unmatched bases: 5. CDR3 nucleotides: TGCAGCGTAAGGACTAGCGGAACCACAGATACGCAGTATTTT. It specifies CSVRTSGTTDTQYF.

The sample holds many counts of this clonotype. The V call is TRBV7-6, the J call TRBJ2-2; D not resolved. This CDR3 contains 13 residues. Germline CDR1 and CDR2: SGHVS and FNYEAQ. Trimming took off 1 base at V and 5 bases at J, with 5 bases between the two ends. CDR3 region: CASSLVSTGELFF. DNA for the CDR3: TGTGCCAGCAGCTTAGTGTCGACCGGGGAGCTGTTTTTT.

This clonotype was seen a few times. The V call is TRBV11-1, the J call TRBJ2-1; no firm D call. Germline CDR1 is SGHAT and CDR2 is FQDESV (reference sequence). There are 12 residues in the CDR3. V shed 0 bases and J shed 10 bases, with 7 bases lying between them. CDR3 in amino acids: CASSLALDEQFF. The DNA for the CDR3 is TGTGCCAGCAGCTTAGCGCTTGACGAGCAGTTCTTC.

In this sample, this clonotype turned up a few times. The CDR3 sequence: CASTRTSNTGELFF. Written as DNA, the CDR3 is TGTGCCAGCACCAGAACCTCGAACACCGGGGAGCTGTTTTTT. The gene calls are TRBV6-1 and TRBJ2-2; D remains ambiguous. CDR1 MNHNS and CDR2 SASEGT come from the germline V gene. The CDR3 sequence is 14 residues long. V gave up 7 bases and J gave up 0 bases, with 9 bases separating them.

This clonotype was observed a handful of times. The CDR3 sequence is CASSLKGYTGELFF. DNA for the CDR3: TGTGCCAGCAGTTTGAAAGGGTACACCGGGGAGCTGTTTTTT. The rearrangement uses TRBV12-3 or TRBV12-4 and TRBJ2-2; D uncertain. This CDR3 is built from 14 residues. Trimming pared 3 bases from V and 3 bases from J, leaving 8 bases between.

The sample holds many counts of this clonotype. The chain links TRBV6-5 to TRBJ2-1; D call uncertain. Germline loops: CDR1 MNHEY, CDR2 SVGAGI. The CDR3 spans 14 residues. V gave up 4 bases and J gave up 2 bases, with 9 bases separating them. The CDR3 region is CASSLFPPYNEQFF. The CDR3 DNA sequence: TGTGCCAGCAGTTTATTTCCCCCCTACAATGAGCAGTTCTTC.

This sequence joins TRBV9 and TRBJ1-6; the D gene is possibly TRBD1 (5 bases). The CDR3 has 13 amino acids. CDR1 is SGDLS, CDR2 YYNGEE, per germline. The V gene lost 7 bases and the J gene lost 0 bases, with 5 bases spanning the gap. The CDR3 DNA sequence: TGTGCCAGCGGGGGCTCCTATAATTCACCCCTCCACTTT. The encoded protein is CASGGSYNSPLHF.

In this sample, this clonotype turned up many times. J is TRBJ2-7 and V is TRBV20-1; 9 nucleotides align to TRBD1. This CDR3 region has 15 residues. V was clipped by 1 base and J by 3 bases; unmatched bases: 7. CDR1 DFQATT and CDR2 SNEGSKA come from the germline V gene (reference sequence). CDR3 in amino acids: CSARAGTGLGYEQYF. The CDR3, as DNA: TGCAGTGCTAGAGCCGGGACAGGGCTGGGCTACGAGCAGTACTTC.

This clonotype was counted between two and nine times. This chain joins TRBV20-1 and TRBJ2-5, with TRBD2 matching 7 bases. CDR3 length equals 13 residues. V gave up 5 bases and J gave up 1 base; unmatched junction bases: 4. The germline V gene encodes CDR1 DFQATT and CDR2 SNEGSKA (reference sequence). CDR3: CSAPASGQETQYF. Here the CDR3 DNA reads TGCAGTGCTCCGGCTAGCGGCCAAGAGACCCAGTACTTC.

The V call is TRBV11-3, the J call TRBJ2-7, with D tentatively TRBD1 (5 bases). CDR1 SGHNT and CDR2 YENEEA come from the germline V gene. The germline V and J ends were trimmed by 5 bases and 5 bases, with 10 bases remaining between them. The CDR3 covers 12 residues. The CDR3 loop reads CASSHGRDEQYF. CDR3 nucleotide sequence: TGTGCCAGCAGCCATGGCAGGGACGAGCAGTACTTC.

CDR3 nucleotide sequence: TGTGCCACCAGCAGAAGACTAGCGGAAGAGACCCAGTACTTC. This encodes CATSRRLAEETQYF. This chain links TRBV15 with TRBJ2-5, with 9 bases identical to TRBD2. This CDR3 is 14 amino acids long. The germline V gene has CDR1 LNHNV and CDR2 YYDKDF (reference sequence). Unmatched junction bases numbered 1, after V lost 2 bases and J lost 3 bases. Supplemented by reference TRBV15 and TRBJ2-5, the full variable domain reads DAMVIQNPRYQVTQFGKPVTLSCSQTLNHNVMYWYQQKSSQAPKLLFHYYDKDFNNEADTPDNFQSRRPNTSFCFLDIRSPGLGDTAMYLCATSRRLAEETQYFGPGTRLLVL.

This clonotype was seen a few times. This chain uses TRBV20-1 with TRBJ1-6; weak D call: TRBD1 (5 bases). The CDR3 runs to 14 residues. The germline V and J ends were trimmed by 0 bases and 7 bases, with 10 bases remaining between them. The germline gives CDR1 DFQATT, CDR2 SNEGSKA (reference sequence). This chain's CDR3 is CSARDQRGNSPLHF. The CDR3 nucleotides are TGCAGTGCTAGAGATCAAAGGGGAAATTCACCCCTCCACTTT.

This clonotype was recorded many times. The J gene is TRBJ2-7, the V gene TRBV28; 7 nucleotides match TRBD1. The CDR3 runs 16 residues. Trimming took 5 bases from V and 4 from J; bases not matched to a gene: 14. The germline gives CDR1 MDHEN, CDR2 SYDVKM. The CDR3 loop reads CASSPLGTVDRYEQYF. CDR3 sequence (DNA): TGTGCCAGCAGTCCCTTAGGGACAGTTGACAGGTACGAGCAGTACTTC.

Many counts were recorded for this clonotype. The CDR3 sequence: CASSSVRGRQPQHF. The CDR3 DNA reads as TGTGCCAGCAGTTCCGTACGTGGCCGTCAGCCCCAGCATTTT. V and J are TRBV28 and TRBJ1-5; D gene uncertain. From germline, CDR1 is MDHEN and CDR2 SYDVKM. The CDR3 extends over 14 amino acids. The V end lost 4 bases, the J end lost 6 bases, and 13 bases lay between the germline ends.

The genes are TRBV13 and TRBJ2-5, with a weak D call TRBD2 (6 bases). Germline V gene sequence: CDR1 PRHDT, CDR2 FYEKMQ (reference sequence). The V end was cut by 5 bases, the J end by 2 bases, with 9 bases between. The CDR3 is made up of 13 amino acids. The CDR3 reads CASSGGSQETQYF. Here the CDR3 DNA reads TGTGCCAGCAGCGGGGGGAGTCAAGAGACCCAGTACTTC.

The gene calls are TRBV12-3 or TRBV12-4 and TRBJ2-3; TRBD1 agrees at 11 bases. With V trimmed by 3 bases and J by 0 bases, 14 bases remained unmatched. This CDR3 contains 20 residues. CDR3 sequence: CASSFGQGALSGTSTDTQYF. The CDR3 DNA follows: TGTGCCAGCAGTTTTGGACAGGGGGCCTTGAGCGGGACTAGCACAGATACGCAGTATTTT.

The genes are TRBV19 and TRBJ1-5; 10 bases agree with TRBD1. The CDR3 spans 15 residues. Germline V gives CDR1 LNHDA, CDR2 SQIVND (reference sequence). Trimming at V came to 2 bases and at J to 5 bases, leaving 3 bases not matched to a gene. DNA of the CDR3: TGTGCCAGTAGTATAAGGGGACAGGGGTATCAGCCCCAGCATTTT. It codes for CASSIRGQGYQPQHF. Together with reference TRBV19 and TRBJ1-5, the CDR3 gives the full variable domain: DGGITQSPKYLFRKEGQNVTLSCEQNLNHDAMYWYRQDPGQGLRLIYYSQIVNDFQKGDIAEGYSVSREKKESFPLTVTSAQKNPTAFYLCASSIRGQGYQPQHFGDGTRLSIL.

This chain joins TRBV12-3 or TRBV12-4 and TRBJ2-7; tentatively, D is TRBD2 (6 bases). The length of the CDR3 is 14 residues. V lost 8 bases, J lost 3 bases, and 17 bases lay in between. The CDR3 DNA follows: TGTGCCAGCGTACAAGGGTTCGGGGGCTACGAGCAGTACTTC. Amino acids: CASVQGFGGYEQYF.

This sequence joins TRBV7-3 and TRBJ1-2; D unclear. Trimming shortened V by 3 bases and J by 3 bases, and 20 bases separated the two germline ends. The CDR3 sequence is 17 residues long. Germline V gene data show CDR1 as SGHTA and CDR2 as FQGTGA. Here the CDR3 DNA reads TGTGCCAGCAGCTTGACTTTTACAGAGAACGCCGACTATGGCTACACCTTC. Protein: CASSLTFTENADYGYTF.

V and J are TRBV29-1 and TRBJ1-1, with 8 bases aligning to TRBD1. The CDR3 covers 12 residues. After removal of 4 bases from V and 5 bases from J, the junction contained 3 bases not matched to a gene. The germline CDR1 and CDR2 sequences are SQVTM and ANQGSEA. The CDR3 bases are TGCAGCGTTGCCCACAGGGGGACTGAAGCTTTCTTT. This translates into CSVAHRGTEAFF.

This clonotype was counted a few times. This chain links TRBV15 with TRBJ1-3, with D unresolved. This CDR3 spans 15 amino acids. Germline assignment: CDR1 LNHNV and CDR2 YYDKDF (reference sequence). Between the trimmed V and J ends, which lost 6 bases and 0 bases, there was a span of 12 bases. CDR3 in amino acids: CATRDRQLSGNTIYF. The CDR3, as DNA: TGTGCCACCAGGGACCGGCAGCTCTCTGGAAACACCATATATTTT. The whole variable domain, filled in from reference TRBV15 and TRBJ1-3, reads DAMVIQNPRYQVTQFGKPVTLSCSQTLNHNVMYWYQQKSSQAPKLLFHYYDKDFNNEADTPDNFQSRRPNTSFCFLDIRSPGLGDTAMYLCATRDRQLSGNTIYFGEGSWLTVV.

This clonotype showed up just once. V usage is TRBV4-1 and J usage is TRBJ1-1; D is uncertain. Germline CDR1 reads MGHRA; CDR2 reads YSYEKL. The CDR3 extends over 15 amino acids. V was cut by 5 bases and J by 0 bases, with 13 bases left in between. CDR3 nucleotides: TGCGCCAGCAGCGAAGCGGCCGGTATGAACACTGAAGCTTTCTTT. Its protein product is CASSEAAGMNTEAFF.

CDR3 coding DNA: TGCAGCGTTGTGGAGGGAGGCCTCTCAGATACGCAGTATTTT. Translated, it gives CSVVEGGLSDTQYF. J is TRBJ2-3 and V is TRBV29-1; D possibly corresponds to TRBD2 (6 bases). This CDR3 comprises 14 residues. V lost 4 bases and J lost 4, with 15 bases in between. Per germline, CDR1 SQVTM and CDR2 ANQGSEA.

This clonotype has a handful of counts. CDR3 sequence: CASSQELSNQPQHF. In DNA form, the CDR3 reads TGCGCCAGCAGCCAAGAACTTAGCAATCAGCCCCAGCATTTT. This chain joins TRBV4-3 and TRBJ1-5; no firm D call. CDR3 length: 14 residues. CDR1 LGHNA and CDR2 YSLEER come from the germline V gene. Trimming pared 0 bases from V and 0 bases from J, leaving 3 bases between.

A few counts support this clonotype. V usage is TRBV19 and J usage is TRBJ2-1; perhaps TRBD2 as D (6 bases). CDR1 is LNHDA, CDR2 SQIVND, per germline (reference sequence). CDR3 length equals 19 residues. V was clipped by 3 bases and J by 5 bases, with 26 bases between them. Here the CDR3 DNA reads TGTGCCAGTAGTATGTTTTTTATCGGGGGAGCCCAAGGAGACAATGAGCAGTTCTTC. Protein product: CASSMFFIGGAQGDNEQFF.

As to this clonotype: The junction shows a germline mismatch at one end, possibly a read error. The chain joins TRBV5-1 to TRBJ2-7; D is unclear. The CDR3 is made up of 12 amino acids. The V gene's germline CDR1 is SGHRS and CDR2 YFSETQ. This CDR3 is CARSLDSYEQYF. DNA of the CDR3: TGCGCCAGAAGCTTGGACTCCTACGAGCAGTACTTC.

A remark on this clonotype: Its ends do not fully match the called genes, so a read error is possible. The chain carries TRBV2 and TRBJ1-1; D perhaps matches TRBD1 (6 bases). Germline values: CDR1 SNHLY, CDR2 FYNNEI. The CDR3 covers 13 residues. CDR3 bases: TGTGCCAGCAGTGGAAGGGGGAACACTGAAGCTCTCTTT. Translating gives CASSGRGNTEALF.

This clonotype was picked up many times. The rearrangement links TRBV20-1 to TRBJ2-7, with D possibly TRBD2 on 5 matching bases. From germline, CDR1 is DFQATT and CDR2 SNEGSKA (reference sequence). The CDR3 loop spans 13 amino acids. Trimming took off 1 base at V and 5 bases at J, with 12 bases between the two ends. CDR3 nucleotides: TGCAGTGCTAGAGTGGTAGCGCAGGACGAGCAGTACTTC. This codes for CSARVVAQDEQYF.